This is a list of T cell receptor beta chains from one sample in a study of blood T cell repertoires in COVID-19. Measured with immunoSEQ multiplex PCR; TCRdb has only the in-frame clones, and not every one. The sample has approximately 140,000 clones; around 80% are singletons. The sample consisted of peripheral blood. Receptors were obtained from a human donor with acute or convalescent COVID-19. The donor label of this sample is uncertain. Both conserved end residues are part of each CDR3. The order of the fields is CDR3 length, D gene, V gene, J gene, clone size, CDR3 protein, CDR3 DNA. D genes are given only for firm matches. Rows may omit the clone size; those that give it use once, few, many or a size class.

14,TRBD1,TRBV27,TRBJ1-2,few,CASSGGTGDYGYTF,TGTGCCAGCAGCGGCGGCACAGGGGACTATGGCTACACCTTC
16,TRBD1,TRBV3-1/TRBV3-2,TRBJ1-2,.,CASSQGGGQPFYGYTF,TGTGCCAGCAGCCAAGGAGGGGGCCAACCCTTTTATGGCTACACCTTC
17,TRBD1,TRBV7-2,TRBJ1-6,.,CASSSQGAYVSNSPLHF,TGTGCCAGCAGCTCTCAGGGGGCTTACGTTAGTAATTCACCCCTCCACTTT
16,TRBD2,TRBV10-3,TRBJ2-2,.,CATYPGLAGDTGELFF,TGTGCCACTTACCCGGGACTAGCGGGGGACACCGGGGAGCTGTTTTTT
16,TRBD1,TRBV4-1,TRBJ2-7,.,CATSKSGQGLDYEQYF,TGCGCCACCAGCAAATCGGGACAGGGCCTTGACTACGAGCAGTACTTC
11,.,TRBV29-1,TRBJ2-1,few,CSVESLEEQFF,TGCAGCGTTGAGAGCCTAGAAGAGCAGTTCTTC
15,TRBD1,TRBV7-9,TRBJ2-3,.,CASSLGTGSTDTQYF,TGTGCCAGCAGCCTAGGGACAGGAAGCACAGATACGCAGTATTTT
15,.,TRBV4-2,TRBJ2-7,.,CASSQAGGGGTEQYF,TGTGCCAGCAGCCAAGCCGGTGGAGGAGGTACAGAGCAGTACTTC
12,.,TRBV2,TRBJ1-1,.,CASSSGFPEAFF,TGTGCCAGCAGTTCAGGGTTTCCTGAAGCTTTCTTT
15,TRBD1,TRBV19,TRBJ2-2,.,CASSSGTGDTGELFF,TGTGCCAGTAGTAGTGGGACAGGGGACACCGGGGAGCTGTTTTTT
14,TRBD1,TRBV10-2,TRBJ1-1,.,CASGGQGAWTEAFF,TGCGCCAGCGGGGGACAGGGGGCTTGGACTGAAGCTTTCTTT
18,.,TRBV6-7,TRBJ2-5,.,CASSYSKPDARIQETQYF,TGTGCCAGCAGTTACTCGAAGCCCGACGCGAGGATCCAAGAGACCCAGTACTTC
16,TRBD1,TRBV7-6,TRBJ2-5,few,CASSQTGTANQETQYF,TGTGCCAGCAGCCAGACCGGGACAGCGAATCAAGAGACCCAGTACTTC
16,TRBD1,TRBV19,TRBJ1-5,.,CASRGGRTGGRQPQHF,TGTGCCAGTAGGGGTGGGAGAACAGGGGGACGGCAGCCCCAGCATTTT
14,TRBD1,TRBV6-5,TRBJ2-1,.,CASRGTGTYNEQFF,TGTGCCAGCAGAGGGACAGGGACCTACAATGAGCAGTTCTTC
14,.,TRBV7-2,TRBJ1-5,.,CASSSRGGDQPQHF,TGTGCCAGCAGCTCCAGAGGGGGAGATCAGCCCCAGCATTTT
17,.,TRBV6-1,TRBJ2-3,.,CASSERKASLATDTQYF,TGTGCCAGCAGTGAAAGGAAAGCATCCTTAGCAACAGATACGCAGTATTTT
15,TRBD1,TRBV7-2,TRBJ2-7,.,CASSRSGTGANEQYF,TGTGCCAGCAGCCGTTCCGGGACAGGGGCCAACGAGCAGTACTTC
15,TRBD1,TRBV10-3,TRBJ2-1,few,CATRPDRGSYNEQFF,TGTGCCACCCGACCGGACAGGGGCAGCTACAATGAGCAGTTCTTC
14,TRBD1,TRBV5-6,TRBJ1-5,.,CASSGTDSNQPQHF,TGTGCCAGCAGCGGGACAGATAGCAATCAGCCCCAGCATTTT
15,.,TRBV29-1,TRBJ2-7,.,CSVEEGAGEDNEQYF,TGCAGCGTTGAAGAGGGGGCGGGGGAAGACAACGAGCAGTACTTC
16,TRBD1,TRBV20-1,TRBJ1-3,.,CSASYPGQGIGNTIYF,TGCAGTGCTAGTTACCCGGGACAGGGGATAGGAAACACCATATATTTT
16,TRBD1,TRBV6-5,TRBJ1-2,.,CASSYPAGTANYGYTF,TGTGCCAGCAGTTACCCCGCCGGGACAGCTAACTATGGCTACACCTTC
14,.,TRBV7-8,TRBJ2-7,.,CASSRTGNYYEQYF,TGTGCCAGCAGCCGTACCGGGAACTACTACGAGCAGTACTTC
12,.,TRBV5-4,TRBJ1-1,.,CASRGREVEAFF,TGTGCCAGCAGGGGCAGGGAGGTTGAAGCTTTCTTT
15,TRBD2,TRBV2,TRBJ2-7,.,CASSEVASGNYEQYF,TGTGCCAGCAGTGAAGTAGCTAGCGGGAACTACGAGCAGTACTTC
15,.,TRBV7-2,TRBJ2-2,.,CASSLLGGDTGELFF,TGTGCCAGCAGCTTATTAGGGGGGGACACCGGGGAGCTGTTTTTT
13,TRBD1,TRBV15,TRBJ2-7,.,CASSRDRWSEQYF,TGTGCCAGCTCCAGGGACAGGTGGTCCGAGCAGTACTTC
14,TRBD1,TRBV5-1,TRBJ1-2,.,CASSLGDSVIGYTF,TGCGCCAGCAGCTTGGGGGACAGCGTTATTGGCTACACCTTC
12,.,TRBV3-1/TRBV3-2,TRBJ2-1,.,CASSQDKYEQFF,TGTGCCAGCAGCCAAGACAAATATGAGCAGTTCTTC
14,.,TRBV5-1,TRBJ1-6,.,CASSLGQNNSPLHF,TGCGCCAGCAGCTTGGGACAGAATAATTCACCCCTCCACTTT
17,TRBD1,TRBV11-2,TRBJ1-6,.,CASSLATGGRGNSPLHF,TGTGCCAGCAGCTTAGCCACAGGGGGCAGAGGTAATTCACCCCTCCACTTT
14,.,TRBV19,TRBJ1-1,.,CASSMGDTNTEAFF,TGTGCCAGTAGTATGGGGGACACGAACACTGAAGCTTTCTTT
16,TRBD1,TRBV6-1,TRBJ2-1,few,CASSEAGTGVYNEQFF,TGTGCCAGCAGTGAAGCCGGGACAGGGGTCTACAATGAGCAGTTCTTC
15,.,TRBV11-2,TRBJ1-1,once,CASSLEPGSNTEAFF,TGTGCCAGCAGCTTAGAGCCGGGGTCGAACACTGAAGCTTTCTTT
16,TRBD1,TRBV7-9,TRBJ1-4,.,CASSFVSTGAWEKLFF,TGTGCCAGCAGCTTCGTCTCGACAGGGGCATGGGAAAAACTGTTTTTT
12,.,TRBV11-3,TRBJ1-2,.,CASSFQGTGYTF,TGTGCCAGCAGCTTCCAGGGAACTGGCTACACCTTC
11,.,TRBV7-8,TRBJ1-1,.,CASSPLTEAFF,TGTGCCAGCAGCCCCTTGACTGAAGCTTTCTTT
17,TRBD2,TRBV3-1/TRBV3-2,TRBJ2-1,.,CASSQHGLAGAYNEQFF,TGTGCCAGCAGCCAACATGGACTAGCGGGGGCCTACAATGAGCAGTTCTTC
11,.,TRBV6-5,TRBJ2-7,.,CASSPQYEQYF,TGTGCCAGCAGTCCACAATACGAGCAGTACTTC
13,TRBD1,TRBV29-1,TRBJ1-2,.,CSVEDGDSYGYTF,TGCAGCGTTGAAGATGGGGACAGCTATGGCTACACCTTC
14,.,TRBV19,TRBJ2-5,.,CASQEGALIETQYF,TGTGCCAGCCAGGAGGGGGCGTTAATCGAGACCCAGTACTTC
14,TRBD1,TRBV6-4,TRBJ1-1,.,CASSPNPGQGVVFF,TGTGCCAGCAGCCCTAATCCGGGACAGGGGGTTGTTTTCTTT